The 13 T cell receptor beta chains in this list originate from one sample, sequenced in a study of shared clonotypes between healthy human individuals. Assay used: immunoSEQ multiplex PCR; TCRdb lists only in-frame clones, some missing. The sample records 2 million to 3 million clones, 93% being singletons. Material: naive CD4+ T cells from PBMCs. The subset denotes: CD45RA+ positively selected. Receptor source: a man aged 18 to 29 in good health. Some clones in this sample may be carry-over from other donors' samples.

The gene calls are TRBV19 and TRBJ2-1, with 9 bases lining up with TRBD2. The CDR3 extends over 15 amino acids. V lost 4 bases to trimming and J lost 10 bases; unmatched junction nucleotides: 11. Germline CDR1 LNHDA, CDR2 SQIVND (reference sequence). This chain's CDR3 is CASSRPGLASSEQFF. The CDR3 nucleotides are TGTGCCAGTAGTAGACCGGGACTAGCCTCTTCCGAGCAGTTCTTC.

The chain has TRBV7-3 and TRBJ2-7; 7 bases map to TRBD1. The CDR3 totals 13 residues. The V segment lost 5 bases and the J segment 5 bases; nucleotides outside the gene matches: 6. Germline V gene data show CDR1 as SGHTA and CDR2 as FQGTGA. The CDR3 spells CASSPGQLDEQYF. The CDR3 DNA reads as TGTGCCAGCAGCCCGGGACAGTTAGACGAGCAGTACTTC.

Details on this clone: This sample includes further DNA sequences coding for the same CDR3. V and J are TRBV18 and TRBJ1-2, with 11 nucleotides matching TRBD1. Trimming at V came to 3 bases and at J to 5 bases, leaving 5 bases not matched to a gene. The CDR3 runs to 15 residues. The germline CDR1 and CDR2 sequences are KGHSH and LQKENI. CDR3 sequence reads: CASSPGTGGTYGYTF. The CDR3 nucleotides read TGTGCCAGCTCACCTGGGACAGGGGGGACTTATGGCTACACCTTC.

This clone was seen once. The chain carries TRBV9 and TRBJ1-2, with 11 positions matching TRBD1. Germline lookup yields CDR1 SGDLS and CDR2 YYNGEE. Trimming at V came to 0 bases and at J to 10 bases, leaving 5 bases not matched to a gene. The CDR3 is 14 residues long. CDR3 coding DNA: TGTGCCAGCAGCGTAGGCCGGACAGGGGGCGCCTACACCTTC. Protein sequence: CASSVGRTGGAYTF. The full variable domain, in which reference TRBV9 and TRBJ1-2 provide the parts outside the CDR3, is DSGVTQTPKHLITATGQRVTLRCSPRSGDLSVYWYQQSLDQGLQFLIQYYNGEERAKGNILERFSAQQFPDLHSELNLSSLELGDSALYFCASSVGRTGGAYTFGSGTRLTVV.

The chain joins TRBV2 to TRBJ2-2; 9 bases are shared with TRBD2. Germline CDR1 is SNHLY and CDR2 is FYNNEI. With V trimmed by 8 bases and J by 4 bases, 11 bases remained unmatched. The CDR3 is made up of 16 amino acids. For the CDR3, the DNA is TGTGCCAGCCGGCAGCTAGCGGGATTTTCCACCGGGGAGCTGTTTTTT. Residues: CASRQLAGFSTGELFF.

The chain is built from TRBV30 and TRBJ1-2, with D uncertain. The CDR3 has 12 amino acids. CDR1 and CDR2 (germline): GTSNPN, SVGIG (reference sequence). Trimming cost V 5 bases and J 4 bases, with 11 bases left between them. The CDR3: CAWSDGSYGYTF. As DNA, the CDR3 is TGTGCCTGGTCGGACGGAAGCTATGGCTACACCTTC.

This clone was recorded once. This rearrangement joins TRBV19 to TRBJ1-1, with unresolved D. V was trimmed by 3 bases and J by 0 bases, leaving 8 bases between them. The germline V gene encodes CDR1 LNHDA and CDR2 SQIVND (reference sequence). The CDR3 covers 14 residues. The CDR3 loop is CASSIRGMNTEAFF. CDR3 coding DNA: TGTGCCAGTAGTATCCGGGGAATGAACACTGAAGCTTTCTTT.

The chain carries TRBV19 and TRBJ2-1; weak D call: TRBD2 (6 bases). Germline V gene sequence: CDR1 LNHDA, CDR2 SQIVND (reference sequence). This CDR3 has 12 amino acids. The ends were cut back, 9 bases at V and 12 bases at J, with 18 bases in the middle. The CDR3 nucleotides read TGTGCCAGCAGTGGGGGGTGGGAGTGGCAGTTCTTC. Translation gives CASSGGWEWQFF.

This rearrangement joins TRBV11-2 to TRBJ2-1; 8 nucleotides align to TRBD2. V was pared by 1 base and J by 4 bases, with 6 bases of the junction left unmatched. Germline lookup yields CDR1 SGHAT and CDR2 FQNNGV. The length of the CDR3 is 16 residues. The CDR3 nucleotides are TGTGCCAGCAGCTTAGCCGGGGGGGCTGCTTACAATGAGCAGTTCTTC. Its translation is CASSLAGGAAYNEQFF.

V is TRBV4-1 and J is TRBJ2-7; D is possibly TRBD1 (6 bases). The V gene's germline CDR1 is MGHRA and CDR2 YSYEKL. The CDR3 covers 14 residues. Trimming pared 4 bases from V and 1 base from J, leaving 11 bases between. The CDR3 reads CASSRDRFSYEQYF. DNA of the CDR3: TGCGCCAGCAGCCGAGACAGGTTTTCCTACGAGCAGTACTTC.

The CDR3 is CASKDNEETQYF. In DNA form, the CDR3 reads TGTGCCAGCAAAGACAACGAAGAGACCCAGTACTTC. The V call is TRBV2, the J call TRBJ2-5, with D hard to call. The CDR3 length is 12 residues. CDR1 SNHLY and CDR2 FYNNEI come from the germline V gene. Trimming removed 7 bases from V and 3 bases from J, with 9 bases in between.

V gene TRBV4-1 combines with J gene TRBJ1-2; 8 nucleotides match TRBD1. The germline gives CDR1 MGHRA, CDR2 YSYEKL. The CDR3 covers 19 residues. The ends lost 1 base at V and 4 bases at J; junction bases unmatched: 17. The CDR3 reads CASSQVRGGQGEGSYGYTF. The CDR3 DNA reads as TGCGCCAGCAGCCAAGTAAGGGGAGGACAGGGAGAAGGGAGCTATGGCTACACCTTC.

The V gene is TRBV15, the J gene TRBJ2-7; 9 bases fit TRBD1. The CDR3 runs 15 residues. J lost 6 bases, V lost 3 bases, and 9 bases had no gene match. The germline CDR1 and CDR2 sequences are LNHNV and YYDKDF (reference sequence). The CDR3 nucleotides are TGTGCCACCAGCAGTCCGGGACAGGGCTTTCGCGAGCAGTACTTC. This codes for CATSSPGQGFREQYF.